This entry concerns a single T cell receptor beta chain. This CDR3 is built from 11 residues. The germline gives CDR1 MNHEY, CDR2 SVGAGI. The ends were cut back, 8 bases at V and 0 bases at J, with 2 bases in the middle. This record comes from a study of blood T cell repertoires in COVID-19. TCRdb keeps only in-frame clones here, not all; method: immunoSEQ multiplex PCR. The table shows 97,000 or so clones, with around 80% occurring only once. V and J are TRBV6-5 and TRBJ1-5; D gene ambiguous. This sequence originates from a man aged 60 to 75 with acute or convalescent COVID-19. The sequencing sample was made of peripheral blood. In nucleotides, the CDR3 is TGTGCCAGCCGTAGCAATCAGCCCCAGCATTTT. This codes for CASRSNQPQHF.